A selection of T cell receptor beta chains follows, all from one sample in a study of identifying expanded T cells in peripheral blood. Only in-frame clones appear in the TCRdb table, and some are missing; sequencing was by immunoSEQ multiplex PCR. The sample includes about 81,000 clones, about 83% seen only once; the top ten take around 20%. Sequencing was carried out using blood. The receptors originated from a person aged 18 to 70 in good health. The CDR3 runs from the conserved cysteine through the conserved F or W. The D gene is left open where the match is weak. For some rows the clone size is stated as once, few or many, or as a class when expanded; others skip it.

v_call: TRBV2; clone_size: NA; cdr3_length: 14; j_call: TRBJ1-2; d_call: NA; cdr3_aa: CASSGPGTSYGYTF; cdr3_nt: TGTGCCAGCAGTGGACCGGGGACCTCTTATGGCTACACCTTC
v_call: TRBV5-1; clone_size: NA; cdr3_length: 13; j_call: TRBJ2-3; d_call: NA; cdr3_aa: CASSLYSTDTQYF; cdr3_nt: TGCGCCAGCAGCCTATATAGCACAGATACGCAGTATTTT
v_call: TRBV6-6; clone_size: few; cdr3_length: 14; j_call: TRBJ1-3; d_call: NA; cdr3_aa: CASSYGTSGNTIYF; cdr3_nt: TGTGCCAGCAGTTACGGGACTTCTGGAAACACCATATATTTT
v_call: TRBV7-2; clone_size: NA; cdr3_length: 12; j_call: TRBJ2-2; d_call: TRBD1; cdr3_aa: CVVRGRTGELFF; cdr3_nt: TGTGTTGTGAGGGGGCGCACCGGGGAGCTGTTTTTT
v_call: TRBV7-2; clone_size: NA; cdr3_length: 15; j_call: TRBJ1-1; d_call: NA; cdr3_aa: CASSKTPGWRTEAFF; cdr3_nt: TGTGCCAGCAGTAAAACCCCAGGGTGGAGGACTGAAGCTTTCTTT
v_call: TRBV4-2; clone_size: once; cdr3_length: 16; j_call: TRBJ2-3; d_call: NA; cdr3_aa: CASSQDGQGRADTQYF; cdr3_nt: TGTGCCAGCAGCCAAGATGGGCAGGGGAGGGCGGATACGCAGTATTTT
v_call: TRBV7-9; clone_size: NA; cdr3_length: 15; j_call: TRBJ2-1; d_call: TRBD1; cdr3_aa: CASSSGTGAYNEQFF; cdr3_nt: TGTGCCAGCAGCTCCGGGACAGGGGCCTACAATGAGCAGTTCTTC
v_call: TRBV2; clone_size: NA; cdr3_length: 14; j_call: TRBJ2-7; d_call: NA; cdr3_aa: CASSEAGVVNEQYF; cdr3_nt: TGTGCCAGCAGTGAAGCGGGAGTTGTAAACGAGCAGTACTTC
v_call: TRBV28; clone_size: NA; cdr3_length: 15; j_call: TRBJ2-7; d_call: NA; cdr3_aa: CASSLFVQGWYEQYF; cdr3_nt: TGTGCCAGCAGTTTATTTGTGCAGGGGTGGTACGAGCAGTACTTC
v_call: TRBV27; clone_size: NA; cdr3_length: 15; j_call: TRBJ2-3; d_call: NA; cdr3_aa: CASSLGGISTDTQYF; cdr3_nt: TGTGCCAGCAGTTTAGGGGGGATTAGCACAGATACGCAGTATTTT
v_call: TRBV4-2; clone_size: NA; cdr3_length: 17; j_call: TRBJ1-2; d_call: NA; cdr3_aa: CASSQDRTAMGNYGYTF; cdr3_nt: TGTGCCAGCAGCCAAGATCGGACAGCTATGGGCAACTATGGCTACACCTTC
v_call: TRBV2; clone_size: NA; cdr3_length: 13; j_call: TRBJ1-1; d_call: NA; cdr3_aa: CASRSTDSIEAFF; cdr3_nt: TGTGCCAGCAGGTCGACAGACAGCATTGAAGCTTTCTTT
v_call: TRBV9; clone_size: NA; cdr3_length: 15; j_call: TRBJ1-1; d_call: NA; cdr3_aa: CASSVVVVANTEAFF; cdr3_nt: TGTGCCAGCAGCGTAGTAGTGGTTGCGAACACTGAAGCTTTCTTT
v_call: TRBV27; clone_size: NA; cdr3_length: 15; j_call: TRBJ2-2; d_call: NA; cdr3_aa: CASSRGLLGSGELFF; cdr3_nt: TGTGCCAGCTCCCGGGGACTCTTAGGCTCCGGGGAGCTGTTTTTT
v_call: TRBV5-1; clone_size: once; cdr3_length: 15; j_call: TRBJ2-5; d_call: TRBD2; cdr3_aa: CASSLDRAGGETQYF; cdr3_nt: TGCGCCAGCAGCTTGGACCGGGCGGGAGGAGAGACCCAGTACTTC
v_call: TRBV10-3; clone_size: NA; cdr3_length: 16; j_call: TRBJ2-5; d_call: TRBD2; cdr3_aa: CAISGGLAGEVETQYF; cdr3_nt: TGTGCCATCAGTGGAGGACTAGCGGGAGAGGTGGAGACCCAGTACTTC
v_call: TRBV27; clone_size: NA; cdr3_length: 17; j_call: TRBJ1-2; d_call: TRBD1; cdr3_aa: CASSAVGTGGGSYGYTF; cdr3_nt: TGTGCCAGCAGTGCGGTAGGGACAGGGGGCGGGAGCTATGGCTACACCTTC
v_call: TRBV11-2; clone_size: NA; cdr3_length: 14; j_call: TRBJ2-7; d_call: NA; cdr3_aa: CASSLRPYEYEQYF; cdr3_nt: TGTGCCAGCAGCCTTCGACCTTATGAGTACGAGCAGTACTTC
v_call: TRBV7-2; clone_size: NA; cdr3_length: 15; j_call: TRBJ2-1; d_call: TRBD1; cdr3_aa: CASSLDRGAYNEQFF; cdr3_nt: TGTGCCAGCAGCTTAGACAGGGGTGCCTACAATGAGCAGTTCTTC
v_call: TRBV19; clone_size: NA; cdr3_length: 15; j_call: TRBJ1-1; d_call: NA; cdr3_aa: CASSVYQGVNTEAFF; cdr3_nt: TGTGCCAGTTCAGTATATCAGGGAGTGAACACTGAAGCTTTCTTT
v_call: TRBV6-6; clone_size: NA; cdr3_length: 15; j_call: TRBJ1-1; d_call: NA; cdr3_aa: CASSYLSVGTLEAFF; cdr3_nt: TGTGCCAGCAGTTACTTGTCTGTGGGGACACTTGAAGCTTTCTTT
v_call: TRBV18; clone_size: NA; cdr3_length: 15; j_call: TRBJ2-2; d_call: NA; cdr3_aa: CASSLTGQNTGELFF; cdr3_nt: TGTGCCAGCTCACTGACGGGACAAAACACCGGGGAGCTGTTTTTT
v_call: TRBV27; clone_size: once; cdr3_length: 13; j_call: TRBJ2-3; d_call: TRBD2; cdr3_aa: CASSLGRENTQYF; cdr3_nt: TGTGCCAGCAGTTTAGGGCGGGAGAATACGCAGTATTTT
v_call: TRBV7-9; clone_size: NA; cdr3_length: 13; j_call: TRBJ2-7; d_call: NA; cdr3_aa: CASSYLGNYEQYF; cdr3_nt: TGTGCCAGCAGCTACCTAGGAAACTACGAGCAGTACTTC
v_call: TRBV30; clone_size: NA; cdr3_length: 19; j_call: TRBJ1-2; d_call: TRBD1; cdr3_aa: CAWSVNPLLTTGVTGGYTF; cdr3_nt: TGTGCCTGGAGTGTAAACCCTCTACTAACCACAGGGGTAACGGGTGGCTACACCTTC
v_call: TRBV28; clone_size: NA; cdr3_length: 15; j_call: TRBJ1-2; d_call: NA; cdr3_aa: CASSFPGGGDYGYTF; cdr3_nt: TGTGCCAGCAGTTTCCCGGGGGGAGGTGATTATGGCTACACCTTC
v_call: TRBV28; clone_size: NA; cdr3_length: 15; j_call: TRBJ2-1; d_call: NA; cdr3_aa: CASSRLDSGYNEQFF; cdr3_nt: TGTGCCAGCAGTCGTCTAGATAGTGGTTACAATGAGCAGTTCTTC
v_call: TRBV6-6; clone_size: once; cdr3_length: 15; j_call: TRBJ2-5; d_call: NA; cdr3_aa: CASSSTGLTQETQYF; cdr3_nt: TGTGCCAGCAGTTCCACCGGACTAACCCAAGAGACCCAGTACTTC
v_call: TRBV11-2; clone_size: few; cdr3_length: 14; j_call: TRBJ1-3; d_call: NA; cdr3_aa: CASSLAGSGNTIYF; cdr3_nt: TGTGCCAGCAGCTTAGCGGGGTCTGGAAACACCATATATTTT
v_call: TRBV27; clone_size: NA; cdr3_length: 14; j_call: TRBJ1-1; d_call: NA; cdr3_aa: CASSPLEGRVGAFF; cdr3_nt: TGTGCCAGCAGTCCCCTAGAGGGGCGAGTAGGGGCTTTCTTT
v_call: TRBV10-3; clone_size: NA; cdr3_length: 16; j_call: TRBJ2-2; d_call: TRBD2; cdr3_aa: CAISESEGLHTGELFF; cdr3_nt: TGTGCCATCAGTGAGTCGGAGGGACTACACACCGGGGAGCTGTTTTTT
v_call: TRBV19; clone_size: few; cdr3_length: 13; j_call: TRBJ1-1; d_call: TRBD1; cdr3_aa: CASSYDRATEAFF; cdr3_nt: TGTGCCAGTTCTTATGACAGGGCCACTGAAGCTTTCTTT
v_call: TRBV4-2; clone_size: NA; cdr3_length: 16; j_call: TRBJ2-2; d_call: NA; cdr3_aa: CASSQDPLGGGGELFF; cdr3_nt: TGTGCCAGCAGCCAAGACCCCCTGGGCGGCGGCGGGGAGCTGTTTTTT
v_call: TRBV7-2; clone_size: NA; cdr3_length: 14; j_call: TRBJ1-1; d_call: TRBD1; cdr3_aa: CASSRDRGVGIAFF; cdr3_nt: TGTGCCAGCAGCCGGGACAGGGGAGTAGGGATTGCTTTCTTT
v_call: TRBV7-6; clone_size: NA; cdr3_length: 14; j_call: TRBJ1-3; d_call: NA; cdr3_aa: CASSSTHSGNTIYF; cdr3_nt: TGTGCCAGCAGCTCAACCCACTCTGGAAACACCATATATTTT
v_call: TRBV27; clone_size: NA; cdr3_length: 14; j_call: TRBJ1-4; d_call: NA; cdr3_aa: CASGSGAANEKLFF; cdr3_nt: TGTGCCAGCGGGTCAGGGGCGGCTAATGAAAAACTGTTTTTT
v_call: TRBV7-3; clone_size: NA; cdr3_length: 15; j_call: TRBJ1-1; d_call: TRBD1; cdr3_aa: CASSLSDRANTEAFF; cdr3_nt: TGTGCCAGCAGCTTATCAGACAGGGCGAACACTGAAGCTTTCTTT
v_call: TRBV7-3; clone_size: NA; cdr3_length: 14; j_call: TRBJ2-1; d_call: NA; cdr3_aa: CASSLGISYNEQFF; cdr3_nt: TGTGCCAGCAGCTTGGGGATCTCCTACAATGAGCAGTTCTTC
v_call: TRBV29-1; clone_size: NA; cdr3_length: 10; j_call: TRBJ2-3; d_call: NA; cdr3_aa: CSVQSDTQYF; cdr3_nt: TGCAGCGTTCAATCAGATACGCAGTATTTT
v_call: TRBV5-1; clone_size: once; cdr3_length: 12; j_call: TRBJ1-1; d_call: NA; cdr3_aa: CASSLGNNEAFF; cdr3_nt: TGCGCCAGCAGCTTGGGGAACAATGAAGCTTTCTTT
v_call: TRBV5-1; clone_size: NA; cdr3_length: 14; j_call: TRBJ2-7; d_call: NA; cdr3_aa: CASSSSGEIYEQYF; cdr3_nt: TGCGCCAGCAGCTCCTCAGGGGAAATCTACGAGCAGTACTTC
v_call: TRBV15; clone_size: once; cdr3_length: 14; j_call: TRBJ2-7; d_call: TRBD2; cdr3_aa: CATSGPGLAYEQYF; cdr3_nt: TGTGCCACCAGCGGGCCGGGACTAGCCTACGAGCAGTACTTC
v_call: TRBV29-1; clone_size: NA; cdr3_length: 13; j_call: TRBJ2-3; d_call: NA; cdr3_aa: CSVGQVATDTQYF; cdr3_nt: TGCAGCGTTGGGCAGGTAGCCACAGATACGCAGTATTTT
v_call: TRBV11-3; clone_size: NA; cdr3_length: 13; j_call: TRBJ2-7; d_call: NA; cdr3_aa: CASSLGSGSEQYF; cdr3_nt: TGTGCCAGCAGCTTAGGATCCGGATCCGAGCAGTACTTC
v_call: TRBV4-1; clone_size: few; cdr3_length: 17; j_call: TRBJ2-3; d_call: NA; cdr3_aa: CASSPFFTEPLLETQYF; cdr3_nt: TGCGCCAGCAGCCCCTTCTTTACTGAACCCCTCCTTGAAACGCAGTATTTT